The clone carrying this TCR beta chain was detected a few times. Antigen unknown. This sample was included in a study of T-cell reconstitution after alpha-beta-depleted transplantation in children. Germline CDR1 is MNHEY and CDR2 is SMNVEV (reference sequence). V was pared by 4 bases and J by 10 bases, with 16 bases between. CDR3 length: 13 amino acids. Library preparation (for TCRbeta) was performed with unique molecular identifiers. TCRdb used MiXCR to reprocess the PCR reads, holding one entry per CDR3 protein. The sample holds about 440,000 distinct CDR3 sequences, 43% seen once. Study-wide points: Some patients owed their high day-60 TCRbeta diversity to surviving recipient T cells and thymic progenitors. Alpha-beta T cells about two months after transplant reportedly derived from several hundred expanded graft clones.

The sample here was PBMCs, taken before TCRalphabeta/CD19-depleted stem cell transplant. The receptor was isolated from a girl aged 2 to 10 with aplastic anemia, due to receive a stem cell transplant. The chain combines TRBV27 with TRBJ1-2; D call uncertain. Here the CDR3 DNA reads TGTGCCAGCAGTTCCGGGCCATTTATAGCCTACACCTTC. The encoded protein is CASSSGPFIAYTF.